This T cell receptor (beta chain) was sequenced in a study of T cells in Graves' hyperthyroidism and ophthalmopathy. About the research overall: Specimen type is peripheral blood, collected at initial diagnosis prior to any treatment. General study findings and limits: Most expanded thyroid clonotypes above 0.001 also appeared in blood. Ophthalmopathy and stable hyperthyroidism were separated by a 13 V-J model.

In patients aged 18 to 65, hyperthyroidism was newly diagnosed, with duration under 2 months. The CDR3 consists of 15 residues. Trimming pared 2 bases from V and 0 bases from J, leaving 8 bases between. Germline V gives CDR1 KGHSH, CDR2 LQKENI. TCR beta CDR3 regions were amplified from RNA transcripts. Carried out on the TCR CDR3, a first-round RT-PCR used the HTBI primer set. Via MiXCR, TCRdb re-called the multiplex PCR reads, giving one row per CDR3 protein. This sample has 650,000 to 850,000 distinct CDR3 sequences, with over 15% found just once. In the case of this clonotype: The antigen remains undetermined.

This clonotype originated in a woman aged 50 to 60 with Graves' hyperthyroidism that later progressed to Graves' ophthalmopathy. The material sequenced was blood. The chain links TRBV18 to TRBJ2-1; D is ambiguous. The CDR3 loop reads CASSPTASSYNEQFF. The CDR3, as DNA: TGTGCCAGCTCACCAACGGCATCCTCCTACAATGAGCAGTTCTTC.